These T cell receptor beta chains were read from a single sample in a study of cytomegalovirus exposure and HLA in healthy donors. Assay used: immunoSEQ multiplex PCR; TCRdb lists only in-frame clones, some missing. The sample carries some 160,000 clones, less than 90% recorded once. The sample was PBMCs. The origin of the receptors is a woman younger than 35 in good health and CMV-seronegative. Both conserved end residues are part of each CDR3. D genes are given only for firm matches.

D gene	V gene	J gene	CDR3 DNA	CDR3 protein
-	TRBV16	TRBJ1-2	TGTGCCAGCAGCTCAAATCGGGAGGCTGGCTACACCTTC	CASSSNREAGYTF
-	TRBV7-9	TRBJ2-1	TGTGCCAGCAGCTTAGACTCCCGGCAGTTCTTC	CASSLDSRQFF
TRBD2	TRBV5-1	TRBJ2-3	TGCGCCAGCAGCTTGGGTAGCGGGCTAAGCACAGATACGCAGTATTTT	CASSLGSGLSTDTQYF
-	TRBV7-6	TRBJ2-7	TGTGCCAGCAGCTCTTTTGGGGCGAACTACGAGCAGTACTTC	CASSSFGANYEQYF
TRBD1	TRBV6-6	TRBJ2-2	TGTGCCAGCAGTTACTCCGGGACAGTCACCGGGGAGCTGTTTTTT	CASSYSGTVTGELFF
-	TRBV27	TRBJ1-1	TGTGCCAGCAGTTTATCACCCAGTTTGAACACTGAAGCTTTCTTT	CASSLSPSLNTEAFF
-	TRBV6-1	TRBJ2-7	TGTGCCAGCAGTGAAGGGGCAGGGTCGTACGACGAGCAGTACTTC	CASSEGAGSYDEQYF
TRBD2	TRBV6-1	TRBJ2-7	TGTGCCAGCAGAGCTAGCGGTTTAACCTACGAGCAGTACTTC	CASRASGLTYEQYF
-	TRBV7-2	TRBJ2-7	TGTGCCAGCAGCCCCGGGCATGGGGCCAGCTACGAGCAGTACTTC	CASSPGHGASYEQYF
-	TRBV6-5	TRBJ1-1	TGTGCCAGCAGTCCGGACAGCGTGAAAGCTTTCTTT	CASSPDSVKAFF